One sample yielded the 10 T cell receptor beta chains listed below, sequenced in a study of blood T cell repertoires in COVID-19. TCRdb keeps only in-frame clones here, not all; method: immunoSEQ multiplex PCR. Of 150,000 to 160,000 clones detected, 91% appear once; the ten largest clones hold 0.5% to 0.55%. Sequencing used peripheral blood. All receptors derive from a man aged 50 to 60 with acute or convalescent COVID-19.

In its sample, this clone was seen once. The CDR3 DNA follows: TGTGCCAGCAGACCTCGACAGGGGCAGAACACTGAAGCTTTCTTT. Its translation is CASRPRQGQNTEAFF. The chain joins TRBV2 to TRBJ1-1; 8 bases line up with TRBD1. After removal of 6 bases from V and 1 base from J, the junction contained 7 bases not matched to a gene. The CDR3 covers 15 residues. Per germline, CDR1 SNHLY and CDR2 FYNNEI.

The rearrangement uses TRBV19 and TRBJ1-1; tentative D call: TRBD1 (5 bases). The germline V and J ends were trimmed by 4 bases and 2 bases, with 17 bases remaining between them. CDR3 length: 16 amino acids. The germline V gene encodes CDR1 LNHDA and CDR2 SQIVND (reference sequence). The CDR3 is CASSTGGSSSNTEAFF. CDR3 nucleotide sequence: TGTGCCAGTAGTACCGGGGGATCATCCAGCAACACTGAAGCTTTCTTT. The full variable domain, in which reference TRBV19 and TRBJ1-1 provide the parts outside the CDR3, is DGGITQSPKYLFRKEGQNVTLSCEQNLNHDAMYWYRQDPGQGLRLIYYSQIVNDFQKGDIAEGYSVSREKKESFPLTVTSAQKNPTAFYLCASSTGGSSSNTEAFFGQGTRLTVV.

CDR3 loop: CASNEKSSGANVLTF. For the CDR3, the DNA is TGTGCCAGCAACGAAAAGAGCTCTGGGGCCAACGTCCTGACTTTC. The rearrangement links TRBV6-5 to TRBJ2-6; D remains unclear. CDR3 length: 15 amino acids. Per the germline V gene, CDR1 is MNHEY and CDR2 is SVGAGI. Trimming shortened V by 7 bases and J by 0 bases, and 10 bases separated the two germline ends.

The rearrangement links TRBV4-1 to TRBJ2-5; D possibly corresponds to TRBD2 (6 bases). CDR3 length: 14 residues. Germline-derived CDR1 and CDR2 are MGHRA and YSYEKL. V dropped 1 base and J dropped 7 bases, with 13 bases sitting between them. The CDR3 bases are TGCGCCAGCAGCCAAGCGGCGATGGGGGGGACCCAGTACTTC. Amino acid sequence: CASSQAAMGGTQYF.

The rearrangement uses TRBV11-2 and TRBJ2-7; TRBD2 matches 9 bases. Germline V gene sequence: CDR1 SGHAT, CDR2 FQNNGV. CDR3 length: 13 residues. For the CDR3, the DNA is TGTGCCAGCAGATTAGCGGGGGACTACGAGCAGTACGTC. It translates to CASRLAGDYEQYV.

V gene TRBV10-3 combines with J gene TRBJ1-1; tentatively, D is TRBD1 (6 bases). The CDR3 has 15 amino acids. Germline V lookup: CDR1 ENHRY, CDR2 SYGVKD. V was shortened by 6 bases and J by 0 bases, with 14 bases between the two germline ends. CDR3 bases: TGTGCCATCAGGGCAGGGGACAACATGAACACTGAAGCTTTCTTT. It codes for CAIRAGDNMNTEAFF.

The gene calls are TRBV7-2 and TRBJ2-1; 12 bases map to TRBD2. This CDR3 is 15 amino acids long. The V and J ends lost 4 bases and 4 bases, in that order; junction bases with no gene match: 2. Per germline, CDR1 SGHTA and CDR2 FQGNSA. CDR3 nucleotide sequence: TGTGCCAGCAGCTGGACTAGCGGGATGTACAATGAGCAGTTCTTC. It yields the protein CASSWTSGMYNEQFF.

The chain has TRBV29-1 and TRBJ2-3; D is undetermined. Trimming shortened V by 4 bases and J by 4 bases, and 9 bases separated the two germline ends. The CDR3 covers 12 residues. CDR1 is SQVTM and CDR2 is ANQGSEA in the germline V gene. Written as DNA, the CDR3 is TGCAGCGTTGTTGCTAAAGCAGATACGCAGTATTTT. Translating gives CSVVAKADTQYF.

The J gene is TRBJ2-1, the V gene TRBV11-3; 7 nucleotides agree with TRBD2. This CDR3 region has 14 residues. The V gene end was trimmed by 5 bases and the J gene end by 5 bases; junction bases not matched to a gene: 6. CDR1 is SGHNT and CDR2 is YENEEA in the germline V gene. In DNA, the CDR3 is TGTGCCAGCAGCACGAGCGGGAACAACAATGAGCAGTTCTTC. Translation gives CASSTSGNNNEQFF.

The V gene is TRBV27, the J gene TRBJ1-1; a weak D match, TRBD1 (6 bases). This CDR3 region has 15 residues. With 5 bases removed from V and 5 bases from J, the gap between germline ends came to 18 bases. The germline V gene has CDR1 MNHEY and CDR2 SMNVEV (reference sequence). The CDR3 coding sequence is TGTGCCAGCAGTGCCTCGGCAGGGGCCTGGACTGAAGCTTTCTTT. Amino acid sequence: CASSASAGAWTEAFF.